The 9 T cell receptor beta chains in this list originate from one sample, sequenced in a study of CD8 T cells in Susac syndrome. With random hexamers, reverse transcription was performed on about 0.5 to 1 ug of RNA. TCRdb used MiXCR to reprocess the immunoSEQ multiplex PCR reads, holding one entry per CDR3 protein. The sample has 150,000 to 200,000 distinct CDR3 sequences, approximately 95% seen once; the top ten hold 0.093%. Sequenced: CD4+ T cells from PBMCs. The receptors come from a human donor with multiple sclerosis.

The rearrangement uses TRBV20-1 and TRBJ2-1; maybe TRBD2 (6 bases). Germline V gene data show CDR1 as DFQATT and CDR2 as SNEGSKA (reference sequence). V was pared by 3 bases and J by 2 bases, with 11 bases between. The CDR3 is 14 residues long. The CDR3 loop is CSARGGPTYNEQFF. CDR3 DNA: TGCAGTGCTAGGGGAGGTCCCACCTACAATGAGCAGTTCTTC.

The DNA for the CDR3 is TGCAGCGTTGTTGAAGCTCCGGGACAAGGGAGTCTTGGCTACACCTTC. Protein product: CSVVEAPGQGSLGYTF. The chain employs TRBV29-1 and TRBJ1-2; maybe TRBD1 (6 bases). The CDR3 is 16 residues long. V dropped 4 bases and J dropped 7 bases, with 25 bases sitting between them. Germline V lookup: CDR1 SQVTM, CDR2 ANQGSEA.

The chain recombines TRBV24-1 with TRBJ1-5, with 7 positions matching TRBD1. The CDR3 extends over 13 amino acids. CDR1 is KGHDR, CDR2 SFDVKD, per germline. Unmatched junction bases numbered 1, after V lost 7 bases and J lost 2 bases. CDR3 in DNA: TGTGCCACCAGGGGGACAGGCAATCAGCCCCAGCATTTT. It encodes CATRGTGNQPQHF.

This chain joins TRBV4-3 and TRBJ2-4, with D perhaps given as TRBD1 or TRBD2 (6 bases each). The V and J ends lost 3 bases and 5 bases respectively, with 23 bases between them. Germline V lookup: CDR1 LGHNA, CDR2 YSLEER. This CDR3 has 18 residues. Here the CDR3 DNA reads TGCGCCAGCAGCCAGGTTACGGGACTCGGAGGGGGGCAAAACATTCAGTACTTC. Translating it yields CASSQVTGLGGGQNIQYF.

The chain is built from TRBV3-1 and TRBJ1-1; D gene uncertain. Trimming stripped 2 bases from V and 1 base from J, with 8 bases between. Germline loops: CDR1 LGHDT, CDR2 YNNKEL (reference sequence). The CDR3 contains 14 residues. DNA for the CDR3: TGTGCCAGCAGCCAACAATTGGGGAACACTGAAGCTTTCTTT. The encoded protein is CASSQQLGNTEAFF.

The rearrangement links TRBV4-3 to TRBJ1-1; D not certain. This CDR3 contains 14 residues. V was cut by 5 bases and J by 1 base, with 11 bases left in between. The germline CDR1 and CDR2 sequences are LGHNA and YSLEER. CDR3 in amino acids: CASSGRTANTEAFF. The CDR3 nucleotides read TGCGCCAGCAGCGGTCGGACCGCGAACACTGAAGCTTTCTTT.

The chain joins TRBV12-3 or TRBV12-4 to TRBJ2-4, with D perhaps assigned TRBD1 or TRBD2 (6 bases each). The CDR3 length is 17 residues. Deletions cut 6 bases from V and 0 bases from J, with 18 bases between. The CDR3 region has the DNA TGTGCCAGCAGCCGCATAGGGGGGCGGCTAGCCAAAAACATTCAGTACTTC. Its translation is CASSRIGGRLAKNIQYF.

The chain is built from TRBV19 and TRBJ2-1, with D possibly being TRBD1 or TRBD2 (6 bases each). V was cut by 1 base and J by 12 bases, with 19 bases left in between. Germline V gene sequence: CDR1 LNHDA, CDR2 SQIVND (reference sequence). The CDR3 contains 15 residues. The CDR3 sequence is CASSIVGGDGVVQFF. As DNA, the CDR3 is TGTGCCAGTAGTATAGTGGGGGGCGATGGGGTTGTGCAGTTCTTC.

This sequence joins TRBV12-3 or TRBV12-4 and TRBJ1-1; D might be TRBD1 (6 bases). The V end lost 5 bases, the J end lost 6 bases, and 13 bases lay between the germline ends. The CDR3 totals 13 residues. The CDR3 DNA reads TGTGCCAGCAGTCTGACAGGTAGCTCTGAAGCTTTCTTT. The encoded protein is CASSLTGSSEAFF.